This TCR beta chain derives from a study of T cells after yellow fever vaccination. At the level of the study: When fractions had low cell numbers, they were prepared with SMART-Seq v4 Ultra Low Input.

The V and J ends lost 7 bases and 0 bases respectively, with 3 bases between them. The CDR3 spans 12 residues. For TCR, cDNA came from 5'RACE template switching, which added a universal primer site and UMIs. TCRdb used MiXCR to reprocess the 5' RACE reads, holding one entry per CDR3 protein. This sample yields 50,000 or so distinct CDR3 sequences, of which about 7.4% are seen a single time; roughly 31% belongs to the top ten. Study-level points and caveats: FACS-sorted repertoires could harbor abundant contaminating bulk-population clonotypes. The study found a weaker secondary response that peaked faster, day 5 versus 15.

The table lists this clonotype with many counts. What it recognizes is unknown. Sequenced material: CD8+ T cells sorted from PBMCs, taken less than 16 days after the first yellow fever vaccination. The origin of this receptor is a man between 18 and 29 years old who received the YFV17D yellow fever vaccine. This chain connects TRBV12-3 or TRBV12-4 to TRBJ2-2; D is undetermined. DNA for the CDR3: TGTGCCAGCATGGCGAACACCGGGGAGCTGTTTTTT. Translated: CASMANTGELFF.